This is a list of T cell receptor beta chains from one sample in a study of shared clonotypes between healthy human individuals. Here immunoSEQ multiplex PCR was the method, and the copy in TCRdb shows in-frame clones only, minus some. The table lists some 2,100,000 clones, approximately 94% of them singletons, with around 0.13% in the top ten. The sequenced sample was naive CD4+ T cells sorted from blood. The origin of the receptors is a man between 18 and 29 years old in good health. Both conserved end residues are part of each CDR3. D genes are given only for firm matches.

V gene	J gene	D gene	CDR3 DNA	CDR3 protein
TRBV6-5	TRBJ2-7	TRBD2	TGTGCCAGCAGTTACCGAGCGGGGAGAACCTACGAGCAGTACTTC	CASSYRAGRTYEQYF
TRBV2	TRBJ1-1	NA	TGTGCCAGCAGACTCGAGACAGGCATGACTGAAGCTTTCTTT	CASRLETGMTEAFF
TRBV11-3	TRBJ2-5	NA	TGTGCCAGCAGCTCTCGCACCGGGACCCAAGAGACCCAGTACTTC	CASSSRTGTQETQYF
TRBV6-5	TRBJ2-5	TRBD1	TGTGCCAGCAGTACCGCAGGGGGCTGGGAGACCCAGTACTTC	CASSTAGGWETQYF
TRBV28	TRBJ2-1	TRBD1	TGTGCCAGCAGTTTGGACAGGAGCTCCTACAATGAGCAGTTCTTC	CASSLDRSSYNEQFF
TRBV30	TRBJ2-7	TRBD1	TGTGCCTGGAGTACAACCGGGACAGGCTACTACGAGCAGTACTTC	CAWSTTGTGYYEQYF
TRBV19	TRBJ1-2	NA	TGTGCCAGTAGTAACAGGAGTAGGTATGGCTACACCTTC	CASSNRSRYGYTF
TRBV5-1	TRBJ1-1	NA	TGCGCCAGCAGCTTGCAAACATCGAACACTGAAGCTTTCTTT	CASSLQTSNTEAFF
TRBV11-2	TRBJ2-7	NA	TGTGCCAGCAGCCAGGGTCGACAGGTCTATACCTACGAGCAGTACTTC	CASSQGRQVYTYEQYF
TRBV10-2	TRBJ2-7	TRBD2	TGCGCCAGCAGTGAGTTAGGGGTGGGGACTAGCGGGAGGGATCACGAGCAGTACTTC	CASSELGVGTSGRDHEQYF
TRBV28	TRBJ1-4	NA	TGTGCCAGCAGTTCATATGAAAAACTGTTTTTT	CASSSYEKLFF